These 7 T cell receptor beta chains originate from one sample sequenced in a study of technical replicates of blood from several donors. Some clones are missing from TCRdb's copy, which holds only in-frame ones; the method was immunoSEQ multiplex PCR. The sample lists around 95,000 clones; roughly 94% were seen once. Material: T cells isolated from PBMCs. These receptors all stem from a human donor in good health.

This sequence joins TRBV4-1 and TRBJ2-3; 8 nucleotides agree with TRBD2. There are 15 residues in the CDR3. Trimming removed 4 bases from V and 1 base from J; junction bases left unmatched: 4. The germline CDR1 and CDR2 sequences are MGHRA and YSYEKL. This CDR3 is CASSPPAGGTDTQYF. Here the CDR3 DNA reads TGCGCCAGCAGCCCCCCAGCGGGGGGCACAGATACGCAGTATTTT.

This CDR3 reads CASSATGTFYGYTF. The CDR3 DNA reads TGTGCCAGCAGTGCTACAGGAACATTCTATGGCTACACCTTC. V and J are TRBV2 and TRBJ1-2, with D possibly being TRBD1 (5 bases). Trimming cost V 4 bases and J 4 bases, with 13 bases left between them. CDR3 length equals 14 residues. The germline gives CDR1 SNHLY, CDR2 FYNNEI.

V gene TRBV2 combines with J gene TRBJ2-3; a possible D gene is TRBD1 (5 bases). The CDR3 spans 14 residues. Trimming pared 4 bases from V and 0 bases from J, leaving 8 bases between. In germline, CDR1 is SNHLY, CDR2 FYNNEI. CDR3 amino acids: CASSGQGSTDTQYF. The CDR3 nucleotides are TGTGCCAGCAGTGGGCAGGGAAGCACAGATACGCAGTATTTT.

The rearrangement joins TRBV6-5 to TRBJ2-7; D gene ambiguous. Trimming took off 6 bases at V and 3 bases at J, with 12 bases between the two ends. Germline values: CDR1 MNHEY, CDR2 SVGAGI. The CDR3 length is 13 residues. The CDR3 loop is CASRDNIIYEQYF. CDR3 sequence (DNA): TGTGCCAGCAGAGACAACATAATCTACGAGCAGTACTTC.

The chain links TRBV14 to TRBJ2-5, with a weak D call TRBD2 (6 bases). In germline, CDR1 is SGHDN, CDR2 FVKESK. The CDR3 spans 13 residues. V shed 5 bases and J shed 2 bases, with 9 bases lying between them. CDR3 coding DNA: TGTGCCAGCAGCATAGCGGATCAAGAGACCCAGTACTTC. It is translated as CASSIADQETQYF. The full variable domain, with the rest looked up from reference TRBV14 and TRBJ2-5, is EAGVTQFPSHSVIEKGQTVTLRCDPISGHDNLYWYRRVMGKEIKFLLHFVKESKQDESGMPNNRFLAERTGGTYSTLKVQPAELEDSGVYFCASSIADQETQYFGPGTRLLVL.

The V and J genes are TRBV10-3 and TRBJ2-3; TRBD2 aligns across 10 bases. J was trimmed by 0 bases and V by 3 bases; bases with no gene match: 3. Germline CDR1 and CDR2: ENHRY and SYGVKD. The CDR3 covers 16 residues. Written as DNA, the CDR3 is TGTGCCATCAGTGAACAGCGGGAGGGCAGCACAGATACGCAGTATTTT. Its protein is CAISEQREGSTDTQYF.

This clone was picked up one time. V gene TRBV6-4 combines with J gene TRBJ2-3, with TRBD2 matching over 13 bases. Germline V CDR1 and CDR2: MRHNA, SNTAGT. The CDR3 has 18 residues. With V trimmed by 0 bases and J by 6 bases, 9 bases remained unmatched. For the CDR3, the DNA is TGTGCCAGCAGTGACTCGATCCCCACTAGCGGGGGGGTGGATACGCAGTATTTT. It encodes CASSDSIPTSGGVDTQYF.